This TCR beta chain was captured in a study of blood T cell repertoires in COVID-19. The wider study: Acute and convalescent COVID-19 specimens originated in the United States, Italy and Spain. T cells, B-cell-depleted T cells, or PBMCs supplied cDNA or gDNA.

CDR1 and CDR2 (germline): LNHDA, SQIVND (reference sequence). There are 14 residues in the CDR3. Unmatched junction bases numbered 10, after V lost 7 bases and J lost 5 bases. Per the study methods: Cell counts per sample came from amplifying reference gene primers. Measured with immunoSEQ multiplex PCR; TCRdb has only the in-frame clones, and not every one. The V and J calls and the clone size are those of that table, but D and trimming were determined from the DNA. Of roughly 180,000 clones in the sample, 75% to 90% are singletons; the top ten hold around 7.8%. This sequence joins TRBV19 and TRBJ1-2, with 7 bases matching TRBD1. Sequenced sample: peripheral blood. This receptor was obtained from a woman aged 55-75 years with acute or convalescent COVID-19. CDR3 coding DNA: TGTGCCAGTACCCCGCCGGGACAGTATTATGGCTACACCTTC. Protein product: CASTPPGQYYGYTF.